A selection of T cell receptor beta chains follows, all from one sample in a study of blood T cell repertoires in COVID-19. TCRdb's copy holds only in-frame clones and misses some; the assay was immunoSEQ multiplex PCR. This sample carries around 230,000 clones, roughly 88% of them seen once, and the ten largest clones take approximately 30%. The sequenced sample was peripheral blood. The source is a man between 35 and 55 years old with acute or convalescent COVID-19. Both conserved end residues are part of each CDR3. A D gene is named only where the DNA matches it firmly. Clone size is shown for a subset of rows, as once, few, many or a class of expanded clone.

CASSDRGSTEAFF	TGTGCCAGCAGTGACAGGGGGAGCACTGAAGCTTTCTTT	.	13	TRBD1	TRBV12-3/TRBV12-4	TRBJ1-1
CASSSVETEAFF	TGTGCCAGCAGTTCGGTTGAGACTGAAGCTTTCTTT	.	12	.	TRBV3-1/TRBV3-2	TRBJ1-1
CASSQGAGVNTEAFF	TGTGCCAGCAGCCAAGGGGCAGGGGTTAACACTGAAGCTTTCTTT	.	15	.	TRBV14	TRBJ1-1
CASRASGTSYNEQFF	TGTGCCAGCAGGGCGAGCGGGACCTCATACAATGAGCAGTTCTTC	.	15	TRBD2	TRBV6-6	TRBJ2-1
CASSFRRVYTF	TGTGCCAGCAGTTTTAGGAGGGTCTACACCTTC	.	11	.	TRBV12-3/TRBV12-4	TRBJ1-2
CASSSSGTGKSPLHF	TGTGCCAGCAGCTCGTCCGGGACAGGGAAATCACCCCTCCACTTT	.	15	TRBD1	TRBV7-9	TRBJ1-6
CASSQDGRGMNTEAFF	TGCGCCAGCAGCCAAGATGGACGGGGGATGAACACTGAAGCTTTCTTT	.	16	.	TRBV4-3	TRBJ1-1
CASSWTGGANQPQHF	TGCGCCAGCAGCTGGACAGGGGGCGCGAATCAGCCCCAGCATTTT	.	15	TRBD1	TRBV5-1	TRBJ1-5
CASSLDWKETQYF	TGTGCCAGCAGCCTCGACTGGAAGGAGACCCAGTACTTC	.	13	.	TRBV5-4	TRBJ2-5
CASSSPAETDTQYF	TGTGCCAGCAGCTCCCCTGCGGAGACAGATACGCAGTATTTT	.	14	.	TRBV7-2	TRBJ2-3
CASSPQGNSNQPQHF	TGTGCCAGCTCACCCCAGGGCAATAGCAATCAGCCCCAGCATTTT	once	15	.	TRBV18	TRBJ1-5
CASSRRVPPENSPLHF	TGTGCCAGCAGTCGCAGGGTCCCACCTGAAAATTCACCCCTCCACTTT	.	16	.	TRBV28	TRBJ1-6
CASSQGQLETQYF	TGTGCCAGCAGCCAAGGACAGTTAGAGACCCAGTACTTC	.	13	.	TRBV7-2	TRBJ2-5
CASSYLDRNYGYTF	TGTGCCAGCAGTTACTTGGACAGGAACTATGGCTACACCTTC	.	14	TRBD1	TRBV6-5	TRBJ1-2
CASIPDRGTGELFF	TGCGCCAGCATCCCAGACAGGGGCACCGGGGAGCTGTTTTTT	.	14	TRBD1	TRBV5-1	TRBJ2-2
CASSDRAGVYEQYF	TGTGCCAGCAGTGACCGAGCGGGAGTATACGAGCAGTACTTC	.	14	TRBD2	TRBV2	TRBJ2-7
CASSIGGHQLYGYTF	TGTGCCAGTAGTATAGGAGGGCATCAACTCTATGGCTACACCTTC	.	15	.	TRBV19	TRBJ1-2
CASRGAGSPNEQFF	TGTGCCAGTAGGGGGGCGGGCAGCCCCAATGAGCAGTTCTTC	.	14	.	TRBV19	TRBJ2-1
CASSSGQGVHGYTEAFF	TGCGCCAGCAGCTCGGGACAGGGTGTGCATGGGTACACTGAAGCTTTCTTT	few	17	TRBD1	TRBV5-1	TRBJ1-1
CASSEGINRGRNGEAFF	TGTGCCAGCAGCGAGGGGATAAACAGGGGGCGGAATGGTGAAGCTTTCTTT	.	17	TRBD1	TRBV9	TRBJ1-1
CASSWSGRATDTQYF	TGTGCCAGCAGCTGGAGCGGTAGAGCTACAGATACGCAGTATTTT	.	15	.	TRBV7-2	TRBJ2-3
CASSLRGTGNTIYF	TGTGCCAGCAGCTTGCGGGGAACTGGAAACACCATATATTTT	.	14	.	TRBV5-8	TRBJ1-3
CASSYTRDSPETQYF	TGTGCCAGCAGTTACACGAGAGACAGTCCAGAGACCCAGTACTTC	.	15	.	TRBV6-6	TRBJ2-5
CASSYSRQGANGELFF	TGTGCCAGCAGTTACTCCCGACAGGGGGCGAACGGGGAGCTGTTTTTT	once	16	TRBD1	TRBV6-5	TRBJ2-2
CASRDLGRDHTQYF	TGTGCCAGCAGGGACCTAGGCCGGGATCATACGCAGTATTTT	.	14	.	TRBV3-1/TRBV3-2	TRBJ2-3
CASSQEGARGYSNQPQHF	TGCGCCAGCAGCCAAGAAGGGGCTAGGGGATACAGCAATCAGCCCCAGCATTTT	.	18	.	TRBV4-1	TRBJ1-5
CASSRGTANYEQYF	TGTGCCAGCAGCAGAGGGACAGCGAACTACGAGCAGTACTTC	.	14	.	TRBV21-1	TRBJ2-7
CASSRLAGKYEQYF	TGTGCCAGCAGTAGACTAGCGGGGAAGTACGAGCAGTACTTC	.	14	TRBD2	TRBV6-5	TRBJ2-7
CASRTGGKETQYF	TGTGCCAGCAGGACAGGGGGGAAAGAGACCCAGTACTTC	.	13	TRBD1	TRBV5-4	TRBJ2-5
CASSYGRASGTYEQYF	TGTGCCAGCAGTTACGGGCGGGCTAGCGGGACTTACGAGCAGTACTTC	.	16	TRBD2	TRBV6-5	TRBJ2-7
CASSDRTNSGYTF	TGTGCCAGCAGTGATAGGACAAATAGTGGCTACACCTTC	.	13	.	TRBV2	TRBJ1-2
CASGPERVPGETQYF	TGTGCTAGTGGTCCCGAGCGGGTCCCCGGGGAGACCCAGTACTTC	.	15	.	TRBV12-5	TRBJ2-5
CATSDTRTSTDTQYF	TGTGCCACCAGTGATACGCGAACTAGCACAGATACGCAGTATTTT	.	15	.	TRBV24-1	TRBJ2-3
CASSFLLAVSTDTQYF	TGTGCCAGCAGCTTCCTCCTAGCAGTTAGCACAGATACGCAGTATTTT	.	16	.	TRBV11-2	TRBJ2-3
CATSRDRGLAGGRYEQFF	TGTGCCACCAGCAGAGACCGAGGACTAGCGGGTGGTCGCTATGAGCAGTTCTTC	.	18	TRBD2	TRBV15	TRBJ2-1
CASSEEARQKAFF	TGTGCCAGCAGTGAAGAGGCACGACAGAAAGCTTTCTTT	.	13	.	TRBV2	TRBJ1-1
CSVTGLKYEQYF	TGCAGCGTAACGGGACTAAAGTACGAGCAGTACTTC	.	12	TRBD2	TRBV29-1	TRBJ2-7
CASSARTSGRLHEQYF	TGTGCCAGCAGCGCGAGGACTAGCGGGAGACTCCACGAGCAGTACTTC	.	16	TRBD2	TRBV5-4	TRBJ2-7
CASSLVGTRGAFF	TGTGCCAGCAGTTTAGTCGGGACACGGGGAGCTTTCTTT	.	13	.	TRBV12-3/TRBV12-4	TRBJ1-1
CASKGTSYF	TGTGCCAGCAAGGGGACTAGCTACTTC	.	9	TRBD2	TRBV5-8	TRBJ2-7
CASSSGGDTQYF	TGTGCCAGCAGCTCCGGGGGAGATACGCAGTATTTT	.	12	.	TRBV7-2	TRBJ2-3
CASSLAGIYEQYF	TGTGCCAGCAGCTTGGCCGGGATCTACGAGCAGTACTTC	once	13	.	TRBV5-4	TRBJ2-7
CASSLIPYTEAFF	TGTGCCAGCAGTTTAATCCCGTACACTGAAGCTTTCTTT	.	13	.	TRBV12-3/TRBV12-4	TRBJ1-1
CASSVRDFTDTQYF	TGTGCCAGCAGCGTCCGGGATTTCACAGATACGCAGTATTTT	.	14	.	TRBV9	TRBJ2-3
CASSQGTGVSNQPQHF	TGTGCCAGCAGCCAAGGGACAGGGGTGAGCAATCAGCCCCAGCATTTT	.	16	TRBD1	TRBV4-2	TRBJ1-5
CASSTLGQGSHYGYTF	TGTGCCAGTAGTACCCTTGGACAGGGGAGTCACTATGGCTACACCTTC	once	16	TRBD1	TRBV19	TRBJ1-2
CASRPTGGQNTIYF	TGTGCCAGCAGACCCACAGGGGGCCAAAACACCATATATTTT	.	14	TRBD1	TRBV11-2	TRBJ1-3
CASSFGESNQPQHF	TGTGCCAGCAGTTTCGGTGAAAGCAATCAGCCCCAGCATTTT	.	14	.	TRBV27	TRBJ1-5
CASSRPDRETQYF	TGTGCCAGCAGCCGACCCGACAGGGAGACCCAGTACTTC	.	13	.	TRBV3-1/TRBV3-2	TRBJ2-5
CASSLETGGGETQYF	TGTGCCAGCAGCTTAGAGACAGGGGGCGGAGAGACCCAGTACTTC	many	15	TRBD1	TRBV7-2	TRBJ2-5
CASSIRAGEQYF	TGTGCCAGTAGTATCCGGGCGGGCGAGCAGTACTTC	.	12	.	TRBV19	TRBJ2-7
CATSDRGLAGGADTQYF	TGTGCCACCAGTGATAGGGGACTAGCGGGAGGGGCAGATACGCAGTATTTT	.	17	TRBD2	TRBV24-1	TRBJ2-3